Listed here are 18 T cell receptor beta chains from one sample, sequenced in a study of cytomegalovirus exposure and HLA in healthy donors. Measured with immunoSEQ multiplex PCR; TCRdb has only the in-frame clones, and not every one. The sample has about 200,000 clones; roughly 87% are singletons. The material sequenced was PBMCs. The source is a young woman in good health and CMV-seropositive.

The chain combines TRBV30 with TRBJ2-7; 10 bases are shared with TRBD2. The CDR3 length is 15 residues. V gave up 1 base and J gave up 6 bases; unmatched junction bases: 9. Germline CDR1 is GTSNPN and CDR2 is SVGIG (reference sequence). The CDR3 nucleotides read TGTGCCTGGAGTGCAGCAGCGGGAGGGCCTGGCGAGCAGTACTTC. Translation gives CAWSAAAGGPGEQYF.

V usage is TRBV7-3 and J usage is TRBJ2-3; a weak D match, TRBD1 (6 bases). Per germline, CDR1 SGHTA and CDR2 FQGTGA. This CDR3 comprises 15 residues. Trimming took 4 bases from V and 6 from J, leaving 17 bases between them. The CDR3 DNA reads as TGTGCCAGCAGCTCGCAACAGGGTTCTTTTGATACGCAGTATTTT. It translates to CASSSQQGSFDTQYF.

The V and J genes are TRBV9 and TRBJ1-4; D not resolved. The CDR3 sequence is 16 residues long. Trimming left V 0 bases short and J 3 bases short, with 12 bases between. Germline V gives CDR1 SGDLS, CDR2 YYNGEE. CDR3 residues: CASSVAAGSANEKLFF. In DNA form, the CDR3 reads TGTGCCAGCAGCGTAGCTGCGGGGTCGGCTAATGAAAAACTGTTTTTT.

This chain links TRBV19 with TRBJ2-7; unclear D gene. This CDR3 is built from 13 residues. The ends were cut back, 5 bases at V and 9 bases at J, with 17 bases in the middle. Germline CDR1 and CDR2: LNHDA and SQIVND (reference sequence). CDR3 in DNA: TGTGCCAGTAGTGGGCCCCAATCTTCCTCGCAGTACTTC. Translation: CASSGPQSSSQYF.

The V and J genes are TRBV9 and TRBJ2-1, with no clear D. The CDR3 sequence is 14 residues long. Per the germline V gene, CDR1 is SGDLS and CDR2 is YYNGEE. V was clipped by 1 base and J by 3 bases, with 8 bases between them. CDR3 sequence (DNA): TGTGCCAGCAGCGTATCCCCAGGCTACAATGAGCAGTTCTTC. Translated, it gives CASSVSPGYNEQFF.

This chain links TRBV9 with TRBJ2-1; 11 bases agree with TRBD2. The CDR3 totals 17 residues. CDR1 and CDR2 from the germline V gene are SGDLS and YYNGEE. The ends lost 0 bases at V and 0 bases at J; junction bases unmatched: 2. The CDR3 reads CASSVGLAGPSYNEQFF. CDR3 coding DNA: TGTGCCAGCAGCGTAGGACTAGCGGGGCCCTCCTACAATGAGCAGTTCTTC.

The chain has TRBV28 and TRBJ2-2, with 7 bases fitting TRBD2. The CDR3 has 17 residues. V gave up 2 bases and J gave up 0 bases; unmatched junction bases: 6. The germline V gene has CDR1 MDHEN and CDR2 SYDVKM. CDR3 in DNA: TGTGCCAGCAGTTTACTGGGACTACGCACGAACACCGGGGAGCTGTTTTTT. It codes for CASSLLGLRTNTGELFF.

V usage is TRBV5-5 and J usage is TRBJ2-7; a possible D gene is TRBD2 (6 bases). This CDR3 spans 15 amino acids. Germline-derived CDR1 and CDR2 are SGHKS and YYEKEE (reference sequence). Trimming left V 6 bases short and J 0 bases short, with 16 bases between. The CDR3 region is CASTKSWDSSYEQYF. The CDR3 DNA reads as TGTGCCAGCACCAAAAGCTGGGACTCCTCCTACGAGCAGTACTTC.

This chain joins TRBV5-1 and TRBJ2-1, with 8 nucleotides matching TRBD1. This CDR3 is built from 16 residues. The V segment lost 4 bases and the J segment 5 bases; nucleotides outside the gene matches: 11. In germline, CDR1 is SGHRS, CDR2 YFSETQ. The CDR3 loop reads CASSLAPVTGDNEQFF. The CDR3 DNA follows: TGCGCCAGCAGCCTGGCCCCCGTGACAGGGGACAATGAGCAGTTCTTC.

The chain's CDR3 is CASRLVACRGQLQETQYF. CDR3 in DNA: TGTGCAAGTCGCTTAGTAGCCTGTAGGGGACAGCTCCAAGAGACCCAGTACTTC. The chain combines TRBV12-2 with TRBJ2-5; the table's D call, TRBD1, has no DNA check behind it. TRBV12-2 is marked as a pseudogene. The CDR3 loop spans 18 amino acids.

This sequence joins TRBV14 and TRBJ2-7; D gene ambiguous. The V end was cut by 5 bases, the J end by 7 bases, with 9 bases between. Per germline, CDR1 SGHDN and CDR2 FVKESK. This CDR3 has 11 residues. The DNA of the CDR3 is TGTGCCAGCAGCATACGCGGAGAGCAGTACTTC. Its translation is CASSIRGEQYF. Full variable domain (outside the CDR3, taken from reference TRBV14 and TRBJ2-7): EAGVTQFPSHSVIEKGQTVTLRCDPISGHDNLYWYRRVMGKEIKFLLHFVKESKQDESGMPNNRFLAERTGGTYSTLKVQPAELEDSGVYFCASSIRGEQYFGPGTRLTVT.

Worth noting for this clone: The junction departs from the called germline gene at one end, perhaps through a read error. This sequence joins TRBV7-7 and TRBJ2-1; the D gene is possibly TRBD1 (5 bases). The CDR3 contains 12 residues. Germline assignment: CDR1 SSHAT and CDR2 FNYEAQ (reference sequence). The CDR3 DNA follows: TGTGCTAGCAGCTTAGCTCAGGGTGAGCAGTTCTTC. It translates to CASSLAQGEQFF.

The sample holds one count of this clone. The chain employs TRBV6-1 and TRBJ2-7; TRBD1 matches at 8 bases. The V and J ends lost 3 bases and 4 bases, in that order; junction bases with no gene match: 17. This CDR3 contains 18 residues. Germline V lookup: CDR1 MNHNS, CDR2 SASEGT. CDR3 residues: CASSDLRRPTGDLYEQYF. In DNA, the CDR3 is TGTGCCAGCAGTGACCTCCGCCGACCGACAGGGGATTTATACGAGCAGTACTTC.

J is TRBJ2-1 and V is TRBV7-8, with 8 nucleotides matching TRBD2. After removal of 5 bases from V and 12 bases from J, the junction contained 6 bases not matched to a gene. Germline V lookup: CDR1 SGHVS, CDR2 FQNEAQ. CDR3 size: 12 residues. This CDR3 reads CASSLRTSTQFF. CDR3 sequence (DNA): TGTGCCAGCAGCCTTAGGACTAGCACGCAGTTCTTC.

V is TRBV9 and J is TRBJ2-2; weak D call: TRBD1 (6 bases). The V end was cut by 2 bases, the J end by 6 bases, with 8 bases between. CDR1 is SGDLS, CDR2 YYNGEE, per germline. There are 13 residues in the CDR3. The CDR3 coding sequence is TGTGCCAGCAGCGTCAGGGGATCCGGGGAGCTGTTTTTT. It translates to CASSVRGSGELFF.

The rearrangement uses TRBV7-2 and TRBJ1-5; 7 bases are shared with TRBD1. With 5 bases clipped from V and 2 bases from J, the junction kept 18 bases outside the gene matches. This CDR3 comprises 19 residues. CDR1 is SGHTA, CDR2 FQGNSA, per germline. The DNA for the CDR3 is TGTGCCAGCAGCGCCCGACAGGGTACTGGTAGGTTTGGCAATCAGCCCCAGCATTTT. As protein: CASSARQGTGRFGNQPQHF. Complete variable domain (other parts from reference TRBV7-2 and TRBJ1-5): GAGVSQSPSNKVTEKGKDVELRCDPISGHTALYWYRQSLGQGLEFLIYFQGNSAPDKSGLPSDRFSAERTGGSVSTLTIQRTQQEDSAVYLCASSARQGTGRFGNQPQHFGDGTRLSIL.

This chain links TRBV27 with TRBJ2-7, with D possibly matching TRBD1 (6 bases). CDR1 MNHEY and CDR2 SMNVEV come from the germline V gene (reference sequence). This CDR3 has 12 amino acids. The germline V and J ends were trimmed by 3 bases and 10 bases, with 13 bases remaining between them. The CDR3 DNA follows: TGTGCCAGCAGTTTGAGCACAGGGATACAGTACTTC. Amino acid sequence: CASSLSTGIQYF.

This rearrangement joins TRBV7-6 to TRBJ2-3; 8 bases align to TRBD2. This CDR3 is 15 amino acids long. Germline V gene sequence: CDR1 SGHVS, CDR2 FNYEAQ. Unmatched junction bases numbered 4, after V lost 2 bases and J lost 3 bases. The CDR3 nucleotides are TGTGCCAGCAGCTTAAATACGGGAGGGACAGATACGCAGTATTTT. Translated, it gives CASSLNTGGTDTQYF. The variable domain in full, completed from reference TRBV7-6 and TRBJ2-3, reads GAGVSQSPRYKVTKRGQDVALRCDPISGHVSLYWYRQALGQGPEFLTYFNYEAQQDKSGLPNDRFSAERPEGSISTLTIQRTEQRDSAMYRCASSLNTGGTDTQYFGPGTRLTVL.